The rows below give T cell receptor beta chains drawn from one sample of a study of blood T cell repertoires in COVID-19. Only in-frame clones appear in the TCRdb table, and some are missing; sequencing was by immunoSEQ multiplex PCR. Of 200,000 or so clones listed, 80% to 95% are singletons. Sequencing was performed on peripheral blood. Receptor source: a man between 60 and 75 years old with COVID-19, enrolled during active disease. Each CDR3 is given with its conserved first and last residue. The order of the fields is CDR3 DNA, CDR3 protein, D gene, clone size, J gene, V gene. A D gene is named only where the DNA matches it firmly. Clone size is given for some rows only: seen once, a few or many times, or a class if the clone is expanded.

CDR3 DNA: TGTGCCAGCAGCTGGGGGGACAGGCACTCCTACGAGCAGTACTTC; CDR3 protein: CASSWGDRHSYEQYF; D gene: TRBD1; clone size: few; J gene: TRBJ2-7; V gene: TRBV5-6
CDR3 DNA: TGTGCCAGCAGTCATGACAGTTACACTGAAGCTTTCTTT; CDR3 protein: CASSHDSYTEAFF; D gene: .; clone size: .; J gene: TRBJ1-1; V gene: TRBV6-5
CDR3 DNA: TGTGCCAGCAGCCTAACCGGGACTAGCCCCGGGATAGGCGCAGATACGCAGTATTTT; CDR3 protein: CASSLTGTSPGIGADTQYF; D gene: TRBD2; clone size: .; J gene: TRBJ2-3; V gene: TRBV7-2
CDR3 DNA: TGTGCCAGTAGTAGCCAGGGGGCCACCTCGGGTAACTATGGCTACACCTTC; CDR3 protein: CASSSQGATSGNYGYTF; D gene: TRBD1; clone size: .; J gene: TRBJ1-2; V gene: TRBV19
CDR3 DNA: TGTGCCAGCATCTTAGGGGGACTAGCAACCGGGGAGCTGTTTTTT; CDR3 protein: CASILGGLATGELFF; D gene: TRBD2; clone size: once; J gene: TRBJ2-2; V gene: TRBV28
CDR3 DNA: TGTGCCAGCAGCCGAACAGGACAGGGCCACGATCAGCCCCAGCATTTT; CDR3 protein: CASSRTGQGHDQPQHF; D gene: TRBD1; clone size: .; J gene: TRBJ1-5; V gene: TRBV4-2
CDR3 DNA: TGTGCCAGCAGCCCTGACAGCTCTGGAAACACCATATATTTT; CDR3 protein: CASSPDSSGNTIYF; D gene: .; clone size: .; J gene: TRBJ1-3; V gene: TRBV7-2
CDR3 DNA: TGTGCCAGCAGCGTAGAGGCAGGCCCCTATGGCTACACCTTC; CDR3 protein: CASSVEAGPYGYTF; D gene: .; clone size: .; J gene: TRBJ1-2; V gene: TRBV9
CDR3 DNA: TGCGCCAGCAGCGACGGGACAGGGTACACCTACGAGCAGTACTTC; CDR3 protein: CASSDGTGYTYEQYF; D gene: TRBD1; clone size: .; J gene: TRBJ2-7; V gene: TRBV5-1
CDR3 DNA: TGCGCCAGCAGCCAAGGACTAGCGGGGAACCCTTACAATGAGCAGTTCTTC; CDR3 protein: CASSQGLAGNPYNEQFF; D gene: TRBD2; clone size: .; J gene: TRBJ2-1; V gene: TRBV4-1
CDR3 DNA: TGTGCCAGCAGTGAGTACCGATCCCGCACTGAAGCTTTCTTT; CDR3 protein: CASSEYRSRTEAFF; D gene: .; clone size: .; J gene: TRBJ1-1; V gene: TRBV28
CDR3 DNA: TGTGCCAGCAGCTCGGGGCCTTCGGGGACAGGCAACGACGGCTACACCTTC; CDR3 protein: CASSSGPSGTGNDGYTF; D gene: TRBD1; clone size: .; J gene: TRBJ1-2; V gene: TRBV7-2
CDR3 DNA: TGTGCCAGCAGTACAGGGGACCTGAATAATTCACCCCTCCACTTT; CDR3 protein: CASSTGDLNNSPLHF; D gene: TRBD1; clone size: .; J gene: TRBJ1-6; V gene: TRBV6-5
CDR3 DNA: TGTGCCACCAGCAGAGACGACAGCTCGTACGAGCAGTACTTC; CDR3 protein: CATSRDDSSYEQYF; D gene: .; clone size: .; J gene: TRBJ2-7; V gene: TRBV15
CDR3 DNA: TGTGCCAGCAGCTTCCCTAGCGGGGGGGTCGATGAGCAGTTCTTC; CDR3 protein: CASSFPSGGVDEQFF; D gene: TRBD2; clone size: .; J gene: TRBJ2-1; V gene: TRBV7-3
CDR3 DNA: TGTGCCAGCAGCTTGGAGAGGCTCGGGGGGGACGACGAGCAGTACTTC; CDR3 protein: CASSLERLGGDDEQYF; D gene: TRBD2; clone size: .; J gene: TRBJ2-7; V gene: TRBV5-4
CDR3 DNA: TGCGCCAGCAGCTTGGCCGGGGACAGGAGGACGTACGAGCAGTACTTC; CDR3 protein: CASSLAGDRRTYEQYF; D gene: TRBD1; clone size: .; J gene: TRBJ2-7; V gene: TRBV5-1
CDR3 DNA: TGTGCCAGCAGCATAAACAGGTTCTACGAGCAGTACTTC; CDR3 protein: CASSINRFYEQYF; D gene: .; clone size: .; J gene: TRBJ2-7; V gene: TRBV3-1/TRBV3-2
CDR3 DNA: TGCGCCAGCAGCCATCCGGACAGGGCGGACGGCTACACCTTC; CDR3 protein: CASSHPDRADGYTF; D gene: TRBD1; clone size: .; J gene: TRBJ1-2; V gene: TRBV4-1
CDR3 DNA: TGTGCCAGTAAGAGGGAAGCGGGGCTGGGTAGGAGCGAGCAGTACTTC; CDR3 protein: CASKREAGLGRSEQYF; D gene: TRBD2; clone size: .; J gene: TRBJ2-7; V gene: TRBV19
CDR3 DNA: TGCGCCAGCAGCTTGCCTAGCGGGAGCACAGATACGCAGTATTTT; CDR3 protein: CASSLPSGSTDTQYF; D gene: TRBD2; clone size: .; J gene: TRBJ2-3; V gene: TRBV5-1
CDR3 DNA: TGTGCCACCAGTGATTATAGCGCAGGCGGCACAGATACGCAGTATTTT; CDR3 protein: CATSDYSAGGTDTQYF; D gene: .; clone size: .; J gene: TRBJ2-3; V gene: TRBV24-1
CDR3 DNA: TGTGCCAGCAGTGACCGCAGGGACAGTTTAAGCTACACCTTC; CDR3 protein: CASSDRRDSLSYTF; D gene: TRBD1; clone size: .; J gene: TRBJ1-2; V gene: TRBV6-4
CDR3 DNA: TGTGCCAGCAACCCCGGGACAGCTCCTTCCCCCCTCCACTTT; CDR3 protein: CASNPGTAPSPLHF; D gene: TRBD1; clone size: .; J gene: TRBJ1-6; V gene: TRBV28
CDR3 DNA: TGCGCCAGCAGCCCCGTTGGGACTAGCAACTACAATGAGCAGTTCTTC; CDR3 protein: CASSPVGTSNYNEQFF; D gene: TRBD2; clone size: .; J gene: TRBJ2-1; V gene: TRBV5-1
CDR3 DNA: TGTGCCAGCAGCCCGGACAGGGGGCGCAAGAATGAGCAGTTCTTC; CDR3 protein: CASSPDRGRKNEQFF; D gene: TRBD1; clone size: .; J gene: TRBJ2-1; V gene: TRBV6-5
CDR3 DNA: TGTGCCAGCAGTGAAAGCGGGCGGTCTAATGAAAAACTGTTTTTT; CDR3 protein: CASSESGRSNEKLFF; D gene: .; clone size: .; J gene: TRBJ1-4; V gene: TRBV6-1